Below, 16 T cell receptor beta chains from the same sample are listed, as sequenced in a study of T cell responses to AZD1222 COVID-19 vaccine. Repertoires were generated with immunoSEQ multiplex PCR, while TCRdb's copy carries only in-frame clones and drops some. The data show about 180,000 clones, approximately 90% seen once. Sequences were derived from peripheral blood, sampled 28 days after the second AZD1222 dose. The receptor set was obtained from an adult who received the AZD1222 COVID-19 vaccine.

The V and J genes are TRBV19 and TRBJ1-2; 7 nucleotides agree with TRBD1. The CDR3 contains 13 residues. Per the germline V gene, CDR1 is LNHDA and CDR2 is SQIVND (reference sequence). Unmatched junction bases numbered 6, after V lost 7 bases and J lost 4 bases. The chain's CDR3 is CASNSGQSYGYTF. Here the CDR3 DNA reads TGTGCCAGTAACTCGGGACAGTCCTATGGCTACACCTTC.

This clone was observed once. The rearrangement joins TRBV7-2 to TRBJ2-1, with D perhaps assigned TRBD1 or TRBD2 (5 bases each). V dropped 3 bases and J dropped 16 bases, with 22 bases sitting between them. This CDR3 is 14 amino acids long. Germline-derived CDR1 and CDR2 are SGHTA and FQGNSA. The CDR3, as DNA: TGTGCCAGCAGCTTCGATTACCAGTGGGGGTTAGGTTTCTTC. As protein: CASSFDYQWGLGFF.

The chain combines TRBV5-1 with TRBJ1-4, with 7 bases aligning to TRBD1. The V segment lost 4 bases and the J segment 3 bases; nucleotides outside the gene matches: 6. The CDR3 is 15 amino acids. The germline V gene encodes CDR1 SGHRS and CDR2 YFSETQ. As DNA, the CDR3 is TGCGCCAGCAGCGTGACAGGGCTGGCTAATGAAAAACTGTTTTTT. Encoded protein: CASSVTGLANEKLFF.

This chain connects TRBV7-8 to TRBJ2-7; the match to TRBD2 covers 7 bases. This CDR3 region has 14 residues. Germline CDR1 reads SGHVS; CDR2 reads FQNEAQ. The J segment lost 5 bases and the V segment lost 5 bases, leaving 9 bases of the junction unmatched. CDR3 DNA: TGTGCCAGCAGCCACGGACTAGTCCCCGACGAGCAGTACTTC. Protein: CASSHGLVPDEQYF.

The V call is TRBV7-9, the J call TRBJ2-4; TRBD1 might be the D (7 bases). The CDR3 is made up of 16 amino acids. Germline loops: CDR1 SEHNR, CDR2 FQNEAQ (reference sequence). Between the trimmed V and J ends, which lost 0 bases and 0 bases, there was a span of 9 bases. The CDR3 nucleotides are TGTGCCAGCAGCTTAGCGCAGGGGGGAGCCAAAAACATTCAGTACTTC. This translates into CASSLAQGGAKNIQYF.

The chain combines TRBV28 with TRBJ2-7, with D uncertain. V gave up 4 bases and J gave up 2 bases, with 9 bases separating them. This CDR3 contains 13 residues. Germline CDR1 and CDR2: MDHEN and SYDVKM. Here the CDR3 reads CASSSSLAYEQYF. The CDR3 DNA reads as TGTGCCAGCAGTTCCTCCCTCGCCTACGAGCAGTACTTC.

The chain uses TRBV2 and TRBJ1-1; D is possibly TRBD1 (5 bases). The CDR3 runs 17 residues. The germline V gene encodes CDR1 SNHLY and CDR2 FYNNEI. V was pared by 4 bases and J by 4 bases, with 22 bases between. The CDR3 here is CASSGPSLLGRITEAFF. DNA of the CDR3: TGTGCCAGCAGTGGGCCCTCCTTACTGGGGCGTATCACTGAAGCTTTCTTT.

The chain carries TRBV28 and TRBJ1-5, with TRBD1 as a possible D gene (5 bases). CDR1 is MDHEN, CDR2 SYDVKM, per germline. The CDR3 loop spans 13 amino acids. Trimming took off 11 bases at V and 1 base at J, with 12 bases between the two ends. The CDR3 loop reads CACYRDSNQPQHF. CDR3 DNA: TGTGCCTGCTACCGGGACAGCAATCAGCCCCAGCATTTT.

The rearrangement uses TRBV7-2 and TRBJ2-3, with no clear D. Germline V gives CDR1 SGHTA, CDR2 FQGNSA. V was shortened by 2 bases and J by 0 bases, with 9 bases between the two germline ends. There are 15 residues in the CDR3. The CDR3 region is CASSLRRRSTDTQYF. CDR3 nucleotides: TGTGCCAGCAGCTTACGTAGAAGGAGCACAGATACGCAGTATTTT. The full variable domain, rest sourced from reference TRBV7-2 and TRBJ2-3, is GAGVSQSPSNKVTEKGKDVELRCDPISGHTALYWYRQSLGQGLEFLIYFQGNSAPDKSGLPSDRFSAERTGGSVSTLTIQRTQQEDSAVYLCASSLRRRSTDTQYFGPGTRLTVL.

V usage is TRBV19 and J usage is TRBJ1-6; 7 bases match TRBD1. J lost 7 bases, V lost 7 bases, and 13 bases had no gene match. CDR1 LNHDA and CDR2 SQIVND come from the germline V gene (reference sequence). CDR3 length: 16 residues. The CDR3 region is CASTRDSEIQNSPLHF. CDR3 sequence (DNA): TGTGCCAGTACCCGGGACAGCGAGATTCAGAATTCACCCCTCCACTTT.

This sequence joins TRBV6-2 or TRBV6-3 and TRBJ2-3; 7 nucleotides match TRBD1. The length of the CDR3 is 18 residues. Germline CDR1 and CDR2: MNHEY and SVGEGT. The junction had 14 bases not matched to a gene; V was cut back by 2 bases and J by 3 bases. CDR3 loop: CASSYTDGTAEWTDTQYF. The CDR3 DNA is TGTGCCAGCAGTTACACCGACGGGACAGCCGAATGGACAGATACGCAGTATTTT.

The V call is TRBV6-2 or TRBV6-3, the J call TRBJ1-1, with 10 positions matching TRBD1. The germline CDR1 and CDR2 sequences are MNHEY and SVGEGT. The trim removed 0 bases at V and 0 bases at J, leaving 1 base unmatched. The CDR3 spans 16 residues. CDR3 sequence reads: CASSYSTGGMNTEAFF. CDR3 nucleotide sequence: TGTGCCAGCAGTTACTCGACAGGGGGCATGAACACTGAAGCTTTCTTT.

The chain links TRBV9 to TRBJ2-3, with 9 positions matching TRBD2. Germline-derived CDR1 and CDR2 are SGDLS and YYNGEE. J was trimmed by 4 bases and V by 2 bases; bases with no gene match: 2. The CDR3 is 14 residues long. CDR3 loop: CASSVGLASDTQYF. For the CDR3, the DNA is TGTGCCAGCAGCGTGGGACTAGCCTCAGATACGCAGTATTTT.

A remark on this clone: Additional DNA sequences in this sample encode the identical CDR3. The rearrangement links TRBV19 to TRBJ2-5; 9 bases map to TRBD2. The CDR3 extends over 13 amino acids. The germline V gene has CDR1 LNHDA and CDR2 SQIVND (reference sequence). V lost 5 bases and J lost 3; bases outside the gene matches: 1. CDR3 sequence: CASSSSGEETQYF. CDR3 sequence (DNA): TGTGCCAGTAGTTCTAGCGGGGAAGAGACCCAGTACTTC.

The chain joins TRBV24-1 to TRBJ2-2, with 7 bases that match TRBD2. V was pared by 4 bases and J by 6 bases, with 4 bases of the junction left unmatched. Germline V CDR1 and CDR2: KGHDR, SFDVKD. The CDR3 totals 14 residues. In nucleotides, the CDR3 is TGTGCCACCAGTGAACTCGGACTAGCCGGGGAGCTGTTTTTT. Amino acid sequence: CATSELGLAGELFF.

In its sample, this clone was seen once. The V and J genes are TRBV4-3 and TRBJ2-2; D is perhaps TRBD2 (6 bases). The ends were cut back, 0 bases at V and 1 base at J, with 18 bases in the middle. The CDR3 runs 19 residues. Germline CDR1 LGHNA, CDR2 YSLEER. The CDR3 coding sequence is TGCGCCAGCAGCCAAGAGCGGGCACGGGGGAGCTGGAACACCGGGGAGCTGTTTTTT. Translation gives CASSQERARGSWNTGELFF.